This TCR beta chain was recovered during a study of blood T cell repertoires in COVID-19 (dated by TCRdb to 2018 to 2021). At the level of the whole study: The collaborator samples originated in the United States, Italy and Spain and spanned the acute and convalescent phases of COVID-19. The material from the prospective study consisted of cDNA or gDNA derived from T cells, B-cell-depleted T cells, or PBMCs. Subjects who had been exposed to COVID-19, were actively infected with it, or had recovered from it provided the deeply sampled blood TCRbeta repertoires that made up the dataset. The repertoires were released in a freely available public database meant as a resource for research on the immune response to SARS-CoV-2. Samples came from the ongoing ImmuneRACE study (first 160 participants) plus 1,254 subjects from 6 global collaborators. The sample metadata nearly always contained a de-identified subject ID, COVID-19 status, age in years and sex. Where HLA class I and class II types were available, the types were taken from metadata supplied by the sample provider, not from assay-based typing.

TCRbeta CDR3 regions were amplified from genomic DNA by means of the immunoSEQ Assay, a bias-controlled multiplex PCR. The study's processing was this. The number of nucleated cells in each sample was estimated by amplification of reference gene primers within the assay. To quantify the absolute abundance of each unique TCRbeta CDR3 rearrangement, sequence reads were collapsed and filtered. Productive Simpson clonality was computed per sample as the square root of Simpson's diversity index over productive rearrangements. Not all clones reach the TCRdb copy of this immuneACCESS table, which keeps in-frame sequences only. Checked studies attribute under half of the gap to unresolved V genes and leave the rest unexplained. V, J and clone size derive from that table, while D and trimming were established from the DNA sequence. The sample table shows about 150,000 clones, and 80% to 90% are seen once. The biggest ten clones account for around 15% of the sample.

General conclusions and limits of the study: The amount of clinical and demographic metadata varied by source and participant and was provided uncurated.

The CDR3 covers 14 residues, taking in both the cysteine and the phenylalanine. Only CDR3 DNA remains: 42 bases, in frame from the first base. The germline V end is reduced by 6 bases and the J end by 4 bases; junction bases left unmatched: 6. CDR1 and CDR2, looked up from the germline V gene, are SGHRS and YFSETQ. Worth noting for this clone: Its antigen target is currently unknown. No base qualities exist here, and no much larger clone lies one base off it.

Each collaborating institution followed its own protocols to collect whole blood in K2EDTA tubes. Collaborator samples were shipped for TCRbeta analysis as frozen whole blood, isolated PBMCs, or DNA extracted from either sample type. The chain joins TRBV5-1 to TRBJ2-2; a stretch of 7 junction bases matches TRBD1. The receptor was isolated from a woman in her 40s with acute or convalescent COVID-19. The sequenced material came from peripheral blood. Here is the DNA: TGCGCCAGCAAAGACAGGGAGTCCACCGGGGAGCTGTTTTTT. It translates to CASKDRESTGELFF.